This section outlines one T cell receptor (beta chain) sequence together with its context. The antigen is not known. This entry belongs to a study of monozygotic twins with inflammatory bowel disease. Study observations and caveats: The data gave no support to a single strong IBD-associated signal or clonotype. Healthy co-twins showed greater TCRbeta diversity (inverse Simpson) than IBD patients.

TCRdb reworked the 5' RACE reads into one entry per CDR3 protein, no DNA. The sample's table shows approximately 120,000 distinct CDR3 sequences. Germline-derived CDR1 and CDR2 are SGDLS and YYNGEE. The CDR3 runs to 14 residues. The V call is TRBV9, the J call TRBJ2-3. Sequenced sample: blood. The TCR was taken from a human donor with ulcerative colitis or Crohn's disease, or a healthy co-twin of an affected twin (not recorded which). The CDR3 sequence: CASSEEGSTDTQYF.